The TCR beta chain described here comes from a study of T cell responses to AZD1222 COVID-19 vaccine. Looking at the study overall: Analysis merged second doses at about 4 or about 12 weeks.

TCRdb keeps only in-frame clones here, not all; method: immunoSEQ multiplex PCR. The sample has approximately 97,000 clones, roughly 86% seen once. Study-wide results and caveats: CD4 TCRs associated with vaccination spanned spike, dominating at 160-218 and 743-854. Donor demographics were predominantly white British with a female majority; clonal diversity may be underestimated. Increases in Spike-specific TCR breadth and depth were seen after two AZD1222 doses.

The V end lost 4 bases, the J end lost 4 bases, and 21 bases lay between the germline ends. Per the germline V gene, CDR1 is SGHRS and CDR2 is YFSETQ. The CDR3 is 17 residues long. Regarding this clone: Its antigen is currently unknown.

The sequence was collected from an adult in good health. The specimen comprised peripheral blood, sampled on day 0 of AZD1222 vaccination. The V and J genes are TRBV5-1 and TRBJ1-3; D is ambiguous. CDR3 loop: CASSMDGTPPKGNTIYF. The DNA for the CDR3 is TGCGCCAGCAGCATGGACGGTACACCGCCGAAGGGAAACACCATATATTTT.